This T cell receptor (beta chain) was identified in a study of beta chain features in type 1 diabetes. General study points: Shortening that was moderate but significant affected the TCRB CDR3s of Type 1 diabetes patients in all four CD4+ subsets.

Of the isolated RNA, all was reverse transcribed, and so the sequenced material was expressed TCRB transcripts. Using immunoSEQ multiplex PCR, the repertoire was profiled, and TCRdb retains in-frame clones only, with some absent. The sample consists of 640,000 or so clones, about an eighth of them appearing once. Germline V gene sequence: CDR1 LNHNV, CDR2 YYDKDF (reference sequence). The CDR3 contains 19 residues. The J segment lost 2 bases and the V segment lost 2 bases, leaving 13 bases of the junction unmatched. This clone was seen a few times. The antigen remains undetermined. The gene calls are TRBV15 and TRBJ2-7; 12 nucleotides match TRBD2. The material sequenced was naive CD4+ T cells from blood. This receptor was obtained from a man younger than 35 with type 1 diabetes. The CDR3 nucleotides read TGTGCCACCAGCAGACCCCTCCTAGCGGGGGGGGGAGAAACCTACGAGCAGTACTTC. Protein product: CATSRPLLAGGGETYEQYF.